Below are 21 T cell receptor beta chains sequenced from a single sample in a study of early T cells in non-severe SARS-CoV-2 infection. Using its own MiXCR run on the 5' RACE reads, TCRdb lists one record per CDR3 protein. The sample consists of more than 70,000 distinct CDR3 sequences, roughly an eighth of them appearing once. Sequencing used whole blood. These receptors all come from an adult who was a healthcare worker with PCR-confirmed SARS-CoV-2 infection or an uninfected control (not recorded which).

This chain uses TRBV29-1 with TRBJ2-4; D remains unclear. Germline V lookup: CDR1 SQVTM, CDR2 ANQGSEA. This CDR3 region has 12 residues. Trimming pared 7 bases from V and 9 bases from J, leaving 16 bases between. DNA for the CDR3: TGCAGCGCCCAGGAACCCTGGGGCATTCAGTACTTC. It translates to CSAQEPWGIQYF.

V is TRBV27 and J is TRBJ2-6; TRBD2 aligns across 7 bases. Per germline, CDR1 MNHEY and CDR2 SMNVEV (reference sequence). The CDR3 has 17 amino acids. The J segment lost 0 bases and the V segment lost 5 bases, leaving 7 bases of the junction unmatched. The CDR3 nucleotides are TGTGCCAGCAGTGTGGGAGGGTTAGGCTCTGGGGCCAACGTCCTGACTTTC. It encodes CASSVGGLGSGANVLTF.

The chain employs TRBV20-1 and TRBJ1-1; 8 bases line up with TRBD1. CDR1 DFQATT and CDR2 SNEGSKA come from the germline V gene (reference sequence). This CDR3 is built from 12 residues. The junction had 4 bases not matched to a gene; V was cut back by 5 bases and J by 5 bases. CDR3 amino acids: CSAWTGRTEAFF. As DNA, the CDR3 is TGCAGTGCTTGGACAGGGCGAACTGAAGCTTTCTTT.

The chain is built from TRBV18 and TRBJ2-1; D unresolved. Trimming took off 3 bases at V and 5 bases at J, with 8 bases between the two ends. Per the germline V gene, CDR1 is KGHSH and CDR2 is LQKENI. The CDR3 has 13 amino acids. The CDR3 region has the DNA TGTGCCAGCTCACCGATAGTTAACAATGAGCAGTTCTTC. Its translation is CASSPIVNNEQFF.

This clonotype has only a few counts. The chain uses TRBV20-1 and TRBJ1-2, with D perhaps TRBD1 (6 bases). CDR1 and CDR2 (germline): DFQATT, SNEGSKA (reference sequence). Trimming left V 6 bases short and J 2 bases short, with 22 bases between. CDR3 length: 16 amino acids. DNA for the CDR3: TGCAGTGCCCCCAACGGCAGGGGTGGGATCAACTATGGCTACACCTTC. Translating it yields CSAPNGRGGINYGYTF.

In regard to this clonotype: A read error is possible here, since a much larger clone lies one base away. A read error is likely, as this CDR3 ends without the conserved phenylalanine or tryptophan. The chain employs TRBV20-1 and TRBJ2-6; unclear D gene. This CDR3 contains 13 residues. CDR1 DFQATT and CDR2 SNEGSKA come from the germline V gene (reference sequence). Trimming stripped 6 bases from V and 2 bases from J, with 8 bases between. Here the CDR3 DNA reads TGCAGTGCATGGAACCCTGGGGCCAACGTCCTGACTTCC. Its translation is CSAWNPGANVLTS.

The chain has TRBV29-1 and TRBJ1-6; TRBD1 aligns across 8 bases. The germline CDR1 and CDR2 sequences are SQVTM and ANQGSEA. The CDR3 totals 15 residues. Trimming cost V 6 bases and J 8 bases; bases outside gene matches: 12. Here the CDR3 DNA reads TGCAGCGTCGCCACAGGGGGACCAGGGTATTCACCCCTCCACTTT. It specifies CSVATGGPGYSPLHF.

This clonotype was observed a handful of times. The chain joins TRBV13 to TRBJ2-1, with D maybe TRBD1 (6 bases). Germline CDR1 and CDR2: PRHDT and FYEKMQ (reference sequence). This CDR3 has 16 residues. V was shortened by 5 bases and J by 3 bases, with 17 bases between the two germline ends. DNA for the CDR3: TGTGCCAGCAGCCCAACTAGACAGGCGTTCTACAATGAGCAGTTCTTC. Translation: CASSPTRQAFYNEQFF.

CDR3 bases: TGTGCCAGCACAAAGACGGGACAGACCTCCTACGAGCAGTACTTC. Its translation is CASTKTGQTSYEQYF. The chain joins TRBV6-2 or TRBV6-3 to TRBJ2-7, with 7 bases matching TRBD1. From germline, CDR1 is MNHEY and CDR2 SVGEGT. After removal of 7 bases from V and 0 bases from J, the junction contained 9 bases not matched to a gene. The CDR3 loop spans 15 amino acids.

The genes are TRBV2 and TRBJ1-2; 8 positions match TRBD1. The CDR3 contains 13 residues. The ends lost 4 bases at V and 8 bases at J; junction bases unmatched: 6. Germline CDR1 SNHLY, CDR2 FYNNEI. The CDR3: CASSGQGAPGYTF. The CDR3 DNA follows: TGTGCCAGCAGTGGGCAGGGGGCGCCCGGCTACACCTTC.

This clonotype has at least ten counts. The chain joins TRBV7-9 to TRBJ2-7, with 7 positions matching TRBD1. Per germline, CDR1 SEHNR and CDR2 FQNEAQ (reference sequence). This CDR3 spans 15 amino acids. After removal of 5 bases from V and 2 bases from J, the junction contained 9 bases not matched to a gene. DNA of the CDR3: TGTGCCAGCAGCCCCAGACAGGGACCCCCCTACGAGCAGTACTTC. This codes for CASSPRQGPPYEQYF.

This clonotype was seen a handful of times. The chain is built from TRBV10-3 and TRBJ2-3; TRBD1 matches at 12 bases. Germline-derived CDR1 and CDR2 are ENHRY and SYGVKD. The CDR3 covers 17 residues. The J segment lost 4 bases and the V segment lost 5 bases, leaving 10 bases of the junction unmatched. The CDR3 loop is CAISSSTGQGAADTQYF. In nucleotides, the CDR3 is TGTGCCATCAGTTCCTCGACGGGACAGGGGGCCGCAGATACGCAGTATTTT.

Here the CDR3 reads CASSPGGGSQPQHF. Here the CDR3 DNA reads TGTGCCAGCTCCCCTGGGGGGGGAAGTCAGCCCCAGCATTTT. The chain employs TRBV6-2 or TRBV6-3 and TRBJ1-5, with D perhaps matching TRBD1 (5 bases). V shed 8 bases and J shed 6 bases, with 17 bases lying between them. Germline V gene lookup returns CDR1 MNHEY and CDR2 SVGEGT. The CDR3 runs 14 residues.

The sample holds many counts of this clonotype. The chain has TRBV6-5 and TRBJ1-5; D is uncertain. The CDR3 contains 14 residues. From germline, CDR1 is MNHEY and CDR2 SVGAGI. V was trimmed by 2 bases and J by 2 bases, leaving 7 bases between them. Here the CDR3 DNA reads TGTGCCAGCAGTTACGGGGTAGGCAATCAGCCCCAGCATTTT. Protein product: CASSYGVGNQPQHF.

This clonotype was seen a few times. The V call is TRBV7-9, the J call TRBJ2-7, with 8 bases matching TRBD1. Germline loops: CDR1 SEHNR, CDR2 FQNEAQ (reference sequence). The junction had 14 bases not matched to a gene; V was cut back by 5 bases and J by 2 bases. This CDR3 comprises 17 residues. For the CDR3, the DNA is TGTGCCAGCAGCGTACAGGGAGCAGGGGGCAAACCCTACGAGCAGTACTTC. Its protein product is CASSVQGAGGKPYEQYF.

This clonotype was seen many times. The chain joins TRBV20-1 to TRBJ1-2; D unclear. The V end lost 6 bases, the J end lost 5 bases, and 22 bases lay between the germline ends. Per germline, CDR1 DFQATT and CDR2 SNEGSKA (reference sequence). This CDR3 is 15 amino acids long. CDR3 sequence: CSAHLGQEGGYGYTF. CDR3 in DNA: TGCAGTGCCCACCTTGGGCAGGAGGGAGGATATGGCTACACCTTC.

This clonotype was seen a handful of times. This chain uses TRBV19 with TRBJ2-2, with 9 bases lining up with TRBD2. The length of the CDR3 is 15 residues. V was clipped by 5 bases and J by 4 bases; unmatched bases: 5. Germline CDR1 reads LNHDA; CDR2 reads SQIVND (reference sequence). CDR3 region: CASSWVAGVTGELFF. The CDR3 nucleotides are TGTGCCAGTAGTTGGGTAGCGGGAGTCACCGGGGAGCTGTTTTTT. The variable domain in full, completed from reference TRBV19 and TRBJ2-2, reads DGGITQSPKYLFRKEGQNVTLSCEQNLNHDAMYWYRQDPGQGLRLIYYSQIVNDFQKGDIAEGYSVSREKKESFPLTVTSAQKNPTAFYLCASSWVAGVTGELFFGEGSRLTVL.

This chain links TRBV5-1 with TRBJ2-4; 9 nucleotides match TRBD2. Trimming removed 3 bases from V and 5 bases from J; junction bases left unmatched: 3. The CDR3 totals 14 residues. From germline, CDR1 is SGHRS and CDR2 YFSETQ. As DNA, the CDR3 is TGCGCCAGCAGCTCTAGCGGGACCGAAAACATTCAGTACTTC. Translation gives CASSSSGTENIQYF.

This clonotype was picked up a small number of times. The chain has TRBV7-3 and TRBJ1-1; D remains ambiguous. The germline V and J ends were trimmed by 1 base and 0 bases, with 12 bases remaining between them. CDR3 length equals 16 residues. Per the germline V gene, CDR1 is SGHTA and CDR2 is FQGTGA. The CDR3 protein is CASSLSGGTMNTEAFF. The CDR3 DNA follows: TGTGCCAGCAGCTTAAGTGGCGGCACCATGAACACTGAAGCTTTCTTT.

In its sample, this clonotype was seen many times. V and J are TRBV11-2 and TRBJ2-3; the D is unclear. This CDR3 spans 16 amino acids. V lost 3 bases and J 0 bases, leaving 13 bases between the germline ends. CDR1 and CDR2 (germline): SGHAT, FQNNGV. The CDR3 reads CASSFSGSHSTDTQYF. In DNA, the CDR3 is TGTGCCAGCAGCTTTAGTGGATCACATAGCACAGATACGCAGTATTTT.

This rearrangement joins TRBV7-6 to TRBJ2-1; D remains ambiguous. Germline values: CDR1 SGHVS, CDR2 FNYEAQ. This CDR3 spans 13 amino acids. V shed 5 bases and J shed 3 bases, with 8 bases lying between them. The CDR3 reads CASSLVFYNEQFF. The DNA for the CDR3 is TGTGCCAGCAGCCTCGTGTTCTACAATGAGCAGTTCTTC.